The table lists the clone carrying this T cell receptor beta chain with a few counts. Its antigen is unidentified. These data come from a study of cytomegalovirus exposure and HLA in healthy donors. Overall study context: Unique TCRs numbering some 77 million, obtained from HLA-typed donors, made up an early data release. Findings and caveats of the study: An analysis that was carried out later associated 16,000 or so TCR beta sequences with HLA alleles at 0.05 false discovery rate.

CDR1 and CDR2 (germline): SEHNR, FQNEAQ (reference sequence). The CDR3 length is 16 residues. Trimming pared 1 base from V and 2 bases from J, leaving 14 bases between. Use of 60 Vbeta and 13 Jbeta primers characterized the PCR. Profiling relied on immunoSEQ multiplex PCR, and the TCRdb table lists in-frame clones only, not all of them. The repertoire includes about 150,000 clones, about 71% of them detected once, and roughly 1.9% sits in the top ten. The V gene is TRBV7-9, the J gene TRBJ1-2; D is possibly TRBD1 (6 bases). The source is a woman aged 60-75 years in good health and CMV-seropositive. Source material: PBMCs. The CDR3 DNA sequence: TGTGCCAGCAGCTTAGGGCAGGGGCAGGGGAACTATGGCTACACCTTC. Its translation is CASSLGQGQGNYGYTF.